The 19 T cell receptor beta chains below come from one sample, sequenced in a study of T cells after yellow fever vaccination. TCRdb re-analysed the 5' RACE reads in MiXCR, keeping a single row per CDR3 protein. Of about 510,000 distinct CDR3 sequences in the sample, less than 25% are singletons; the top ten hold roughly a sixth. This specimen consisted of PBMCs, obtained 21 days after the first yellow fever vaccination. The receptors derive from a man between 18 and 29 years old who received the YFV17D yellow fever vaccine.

The CDR3 nucleotides read TGTGCCAGCAGCTCCATCGCTGGAAACACCATATATTTT. Its protein is CASSSIAGNTIYF. The chain carries TRBV6-6 and TRBJ1-3; D unclear. This CDR3 has 13 amino acids. Germline V CDR1 and CDR2: MNHNY, SVGAGI (reference sequence). Deletions cut 6 bases from V and 2 bases from J, with 8 bases between.

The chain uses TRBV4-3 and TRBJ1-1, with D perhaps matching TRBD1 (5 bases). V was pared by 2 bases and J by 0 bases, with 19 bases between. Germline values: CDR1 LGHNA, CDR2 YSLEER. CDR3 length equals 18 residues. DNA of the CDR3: TGCGCCAGCAGCCAATCCTTGACAGTTGATGAAATGAACACTGAAGCTTTCTTT. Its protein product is CASSQSLTVDEMNTEAFF.

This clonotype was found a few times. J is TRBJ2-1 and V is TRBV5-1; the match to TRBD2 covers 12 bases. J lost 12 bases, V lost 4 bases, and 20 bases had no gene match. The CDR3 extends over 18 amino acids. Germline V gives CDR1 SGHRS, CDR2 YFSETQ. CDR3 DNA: TGCGCCAGCAGCATGGAGGCTGTTGGGACTAGCGGGCCTCCAGGGCAGTTCTTC. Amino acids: CASSMEAVGTSGPPGQFF.

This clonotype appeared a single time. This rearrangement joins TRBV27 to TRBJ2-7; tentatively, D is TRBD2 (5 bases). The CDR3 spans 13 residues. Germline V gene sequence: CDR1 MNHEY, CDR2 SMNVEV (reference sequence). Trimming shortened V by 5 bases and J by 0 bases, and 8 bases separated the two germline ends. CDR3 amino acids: CASSNRDSYEQYV. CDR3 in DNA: TGTGCCAGCAGTAATCGGGACTCCTACGAGCAGTACGTC.

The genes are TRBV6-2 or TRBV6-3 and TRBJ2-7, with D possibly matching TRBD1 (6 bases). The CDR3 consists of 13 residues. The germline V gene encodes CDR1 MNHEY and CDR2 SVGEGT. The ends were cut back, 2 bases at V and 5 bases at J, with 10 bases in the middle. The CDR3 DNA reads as TGTGCCAGCAGTTACCCCGCAGGGGACGAGCAGTACGTC. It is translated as CASSYPAGDEQYV.

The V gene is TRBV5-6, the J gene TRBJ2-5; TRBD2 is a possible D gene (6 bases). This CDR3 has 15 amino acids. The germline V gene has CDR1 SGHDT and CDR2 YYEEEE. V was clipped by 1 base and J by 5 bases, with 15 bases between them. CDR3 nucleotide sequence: TGTGCCAGCAGCTTGTTCTTCACTAGCTTCGAGACCCAGTACTTC. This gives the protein CASSLFFTSFETQYF. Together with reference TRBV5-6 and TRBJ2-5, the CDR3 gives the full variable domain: DAGVTQSPTHLIKTRGQQVTLRCSPKSGHDTVSWYQQALGQGPQFIFQYYEEEERQRGNFPDRFSGHQFPNYSSELNVNALLLGDSALYLCASSLFFTSFETQYFGPGTRLLVL.

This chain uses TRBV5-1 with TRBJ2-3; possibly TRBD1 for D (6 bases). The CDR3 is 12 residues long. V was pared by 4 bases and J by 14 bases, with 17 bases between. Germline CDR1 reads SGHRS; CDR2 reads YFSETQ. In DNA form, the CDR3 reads TGCGCCAGCAGCGTCGGACAGTGGCTTCGGTATTTT. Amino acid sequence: CASSVGQWLRYF.

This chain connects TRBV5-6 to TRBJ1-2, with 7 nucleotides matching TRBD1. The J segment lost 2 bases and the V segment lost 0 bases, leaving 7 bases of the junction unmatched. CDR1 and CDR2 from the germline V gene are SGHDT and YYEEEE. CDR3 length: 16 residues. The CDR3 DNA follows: TGTGCCAGCAGCTTGGACAGGGGTGGGTGGAACTATGGCTACACCTTC. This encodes CASSLDRGGWNYGYTF.

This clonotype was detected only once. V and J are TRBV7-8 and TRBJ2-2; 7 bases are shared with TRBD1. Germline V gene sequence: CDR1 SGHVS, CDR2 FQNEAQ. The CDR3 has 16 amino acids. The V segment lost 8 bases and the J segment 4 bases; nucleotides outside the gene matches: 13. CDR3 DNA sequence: TGTGCCAGCGGCCCAACAGGGGCCCTAGGCACCGGGGAGCTGTTTTTT. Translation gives CASGPTGALGTGELFF.

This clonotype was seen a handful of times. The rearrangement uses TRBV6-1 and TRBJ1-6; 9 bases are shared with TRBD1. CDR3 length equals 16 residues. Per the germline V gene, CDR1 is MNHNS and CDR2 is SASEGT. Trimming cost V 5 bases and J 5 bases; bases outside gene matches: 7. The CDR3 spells CASSPYRDRDNSPLHF. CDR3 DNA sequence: TGTGCCAGCAGTCCTTACCGGGACAGGGATAATTCACCCCTCCACTTT.

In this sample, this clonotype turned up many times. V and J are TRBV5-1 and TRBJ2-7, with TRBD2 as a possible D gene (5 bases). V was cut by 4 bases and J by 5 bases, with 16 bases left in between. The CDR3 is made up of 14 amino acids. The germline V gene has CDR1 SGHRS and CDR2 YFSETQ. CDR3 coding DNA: TGCGCCAGCAGCGCACGGCAGTTCGGGGACGAGCAGTACTTC. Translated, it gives CASSARQFGDEQYF. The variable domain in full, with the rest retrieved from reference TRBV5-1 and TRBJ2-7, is KAGVTQTPRYLIKTRGQQVTLSCSPISGHRSVSWYQQTPGQGLQFLFEYFSETQRNKGNFPGRFSGRQFSNSRSEMNVSTLELGDSALYLCASSARQFGDEQYFGPGTRLTVT.

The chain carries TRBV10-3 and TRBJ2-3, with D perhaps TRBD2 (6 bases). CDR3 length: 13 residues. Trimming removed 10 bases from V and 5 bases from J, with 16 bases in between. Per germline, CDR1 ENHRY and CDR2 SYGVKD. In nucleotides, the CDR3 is TGTGCCACCCGGTCGGGGGAGATAGATACGCAGTATTTT. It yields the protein CATRSGEIDTQYF.

CDR3 nucleotide sequence: TGTGCCAGCGGAACCTTAGCGGGGGGGATCACAGATACGCAGTATTTT. It encodes CASGTLAGGITDTQYF. This chain uses TRBV9 with TRBJ2-3; TRBD2 matches at 11 bases. J gave up 2 bases and V 7 bases, and 9 bases lay outside the gene matches. The CDR3 has 16 residues. Germline V gene data show CDR1 as SGDLS and CDR2 as YYNGEE.

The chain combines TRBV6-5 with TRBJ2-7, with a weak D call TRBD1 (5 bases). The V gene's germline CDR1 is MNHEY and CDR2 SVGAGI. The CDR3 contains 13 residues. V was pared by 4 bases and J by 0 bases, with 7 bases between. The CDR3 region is CASSWTNSYEQYF. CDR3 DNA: TGTGCCAGCAGTTGGACAAACTCCTACGAGCAGTACTTC.

The CDR3 spells CASTTGTGNTEAFF. DNA of the CDR3: TGTGCCAGCACCACCGGGACAGGGAACACTGAAGCTTTCTTT. The chain joins TRBV27 to TRBJ1-1, with TRBD1 matching 8 bases. This CDR3 contains 14 residues. The junction had 5 bases not matched to a gene; V was cut back by 7 bases and J by 1 base. Per the germline V gene, CDR1 is MNHEY and CDR2 is SMNVEV (reference sequence).

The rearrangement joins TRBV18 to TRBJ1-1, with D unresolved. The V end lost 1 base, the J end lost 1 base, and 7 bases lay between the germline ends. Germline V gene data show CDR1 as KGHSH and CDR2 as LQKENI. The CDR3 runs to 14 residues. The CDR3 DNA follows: TGTGCCAGCTCACCACTCGAGGCGAACACTGAAGCTTTCTTT. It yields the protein CASSPLEANTEAFF.

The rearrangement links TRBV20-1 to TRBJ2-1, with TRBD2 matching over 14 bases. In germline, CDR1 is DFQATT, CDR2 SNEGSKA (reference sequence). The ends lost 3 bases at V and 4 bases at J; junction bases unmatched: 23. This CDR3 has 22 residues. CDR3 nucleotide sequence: TGCAGTGCTAGTGACTGGGAGGCCTCCACCAGACTAGCGGGGGGGATGTACAATGAGCAGTTCTTC. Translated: CSASDWEASTRLAGGMYNEQFF.

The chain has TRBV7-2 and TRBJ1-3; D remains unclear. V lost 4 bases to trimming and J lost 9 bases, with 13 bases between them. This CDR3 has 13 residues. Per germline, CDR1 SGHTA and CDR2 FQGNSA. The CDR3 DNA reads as TGTGCCAGCAGCTCGAGGTCCTCTGGCACCATATATTTT. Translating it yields CASSSRSSGTIYF.

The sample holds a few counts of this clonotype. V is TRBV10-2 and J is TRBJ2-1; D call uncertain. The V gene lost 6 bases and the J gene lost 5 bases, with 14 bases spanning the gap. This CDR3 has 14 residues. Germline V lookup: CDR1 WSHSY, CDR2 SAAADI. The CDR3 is CASSQGQANNEQFF. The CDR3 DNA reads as TGCGCCAGCAGCCAAGGGCAGGCAAACAATGAGCAGTTCTTC.